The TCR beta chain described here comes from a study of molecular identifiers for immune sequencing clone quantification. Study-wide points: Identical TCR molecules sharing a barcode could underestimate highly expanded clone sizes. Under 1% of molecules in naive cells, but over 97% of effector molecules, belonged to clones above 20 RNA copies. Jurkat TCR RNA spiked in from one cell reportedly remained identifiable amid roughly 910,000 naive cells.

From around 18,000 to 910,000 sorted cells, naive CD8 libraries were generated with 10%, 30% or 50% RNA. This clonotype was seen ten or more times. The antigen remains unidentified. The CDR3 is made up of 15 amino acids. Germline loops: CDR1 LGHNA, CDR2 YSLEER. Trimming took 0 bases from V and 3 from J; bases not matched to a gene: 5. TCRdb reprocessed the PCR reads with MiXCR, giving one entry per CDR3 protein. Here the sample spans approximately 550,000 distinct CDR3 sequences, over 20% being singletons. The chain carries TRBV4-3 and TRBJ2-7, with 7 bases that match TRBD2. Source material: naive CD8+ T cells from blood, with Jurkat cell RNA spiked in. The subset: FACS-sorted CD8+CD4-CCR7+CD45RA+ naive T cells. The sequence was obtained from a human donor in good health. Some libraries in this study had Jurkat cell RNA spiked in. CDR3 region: CASSQDLAGVYEQYF. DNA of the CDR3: TGCGCCAGCAGCCAAGATCTGGCGGGAGTCTACGAGCAGTACTTC.